Here is one T cell receptor beta chain with its context. Its antigen is unknown. These data come from a study of T cell responses to AZD1222 COVID-19 vaccine. Overall study context: Second-dose groups at about 4 or about 12 weeks were pooled. Study observations and caveats: There were mostly white British donors and more females than males, and clonal diversity was possibly underestimated. Following two doses of AZD1222, Spike-specific TCR breadth and depth rose. Samples come after the peak T cell response, not at day 14.

This CDR3 has 17 amino acids. Deletions cut 2 bases from V and 6 bases from J, with 17 bases between. Germline assignment: CDR1 MGHRA and CDR2 YSYEKL. The table came from immunoSEQ multiplex PCR; TCRdb's copy has only in-frame clones and leaves some out. The table lists about 92,000 clones, roughly 93% of them singletons. The specimen comprised peripheral blood, sampled on day 0 of AZD1222 vaccination. The receptor comes from an adult in good health. The chain links TRBV4-1 to TRBJ1-6; maybe TRBD1 (6 bases). This chain's CDR3 is CASSQISNSGANSPLHF. For the CDR3, the DNA is TGCGCCAGCAGCCAAATATCAAATTCAGGGGCTAATTCACCCCTCCACTTT.